This T cell receptor (beta chain) was captured by sequencing in a study of cytomegalovirus exposure and HLA in healthy donors. Study overall: Most donors, around 81% of 350 to 450 genotyped, fell in the Caucasian-associated ancestry cluster.

This CDR3 is built from 13 residues. Germline CDR1 is LNHDA and CDR2 is SQIVND (reference sequence). The V end was cut by 1 base, the J end by 7 bases, with 10 bases between. PCR amplification relied on 60 Vbeta primers (plus 13 Jbeta primers). Data came from immunoSEQ multiplex PCR; TCRdb stores just in-frame clones and leaves some out. The profile covers roughly 160,000 clones, with around 88% appearing a single time and under 0.95% taken by the ten largest. This TCR derives from a woman aged 25-40 years in good health and CMV-seronegative. The chain combines TRBV19 with TRBJ1-1, with D possibly matching TRBD1 (5 bases). The source material was PBMCs. CDR3 sequence (DNA): TGTGCCAGTAGTATAGCCCTGACAGTTGAAGCTTTCTTT. It yields the protein CASSIALTVEAFF.